This T cell receptor beta chain comes out of a study of shared clonotypes between healthy human individuals. The CDR3 extends over 15 amino acids. Germline CDR1 is MGHRA and CDR2 is YSYEKL. V lost 4 bases and J 0 bases, leaving 13 bases between the germline ends. Only in-frame clones appear in the TCRdb table, and some are missing; sequencing was by immunoSEQ multiplex PCR. The table has under 350,000 clones, about nine tenths seen once. The genes are TRBV4-1 and TRBJ2-7; maybe TRBD1 (5 bases). The TCR sequence derives from a man aged 18 to 29 in good health. Input material: memory CD8+ T cells sorted from blood. Specified subset: CD45RO+ cells pooled with CCR7-negative TemRA cells. The CDR3 DNA is TGCGCCAGCAGCCCGACAGTTACCAGCTCCTACGAGCAGTACTTC. It translates to CASSPTVTSSYEQYF.